The 3 T cell receptor beta chains reported below all come from one sample, sequenced in a study of blood T cell repertoires in COVID-19. This table comes from immunoSEQ multiplex PCR, and its TCRdb copy is limited to in-frame clones, with some not included. This sample has some 150,000 clones; around 73% occur once, and the top ten carry 9%. Sample: peripheral blood. The source is a woman in her forties or fifties with active or convalescent COVID-19.

The chain couples TRBV4-3 to TRBJ1-1, with D unclear. The CDR3 covers 15 residues. V dropped 0 bases and J dropped 3 bases, with 11 bases sitting between them. The germline V gene has CDR1 LGHNA and CDR2 YSLEER. CDR3: CASSQEGGGYTEAFF. In nucleotides, the CDR3 is TGCGCCAGCAGCCAAGAGGGAGGAGGGTACACTGAAGCTTTCTTT.

The chain is built from TRBV5-6 and TRBJ1-4, with D unclear. V shed 0 bases and J shed 8 bases, with 11 bases lying between them. Germline V lookup: CDR1 SGHDT, CDR2 YYEEEE. This CDR3 contains 14 residues. In DNA form, the CDR3 reads TGTGCCAGCAGCTTGGCCGGGGTAGGGGAAAAACTGTTTTTT. It translates to CASSLAGVGEKLFF.

The chain carries TRBV4-2 and TRBJ2-2, with D possibly being TRBD2 (6 bases). The CDR3 loop spans 16 amino acids. Germline-derived CDR1 and CDR2 are LGHNA and YNFKEQ. V dropped 0 bases and J dropped 0 bases, with 8 bases sitting between them. CDR3 sequence: CASSQDGGANTGELFF. In DNA, the CDR3 is TGTGCCAGCAGCCAAGATGGCGGGGCGAACACCGGGGAGCTGTTTTTT.